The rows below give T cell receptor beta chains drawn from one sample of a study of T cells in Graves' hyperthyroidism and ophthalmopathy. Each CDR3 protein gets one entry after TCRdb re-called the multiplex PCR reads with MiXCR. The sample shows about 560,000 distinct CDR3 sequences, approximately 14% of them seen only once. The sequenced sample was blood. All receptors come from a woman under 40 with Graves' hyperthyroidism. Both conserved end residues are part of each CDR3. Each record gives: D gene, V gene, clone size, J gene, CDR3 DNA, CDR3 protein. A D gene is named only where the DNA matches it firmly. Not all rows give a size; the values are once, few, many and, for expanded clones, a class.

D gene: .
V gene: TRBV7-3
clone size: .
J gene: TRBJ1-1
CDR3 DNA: TGTGCCAGCAGTCAAGGACAGAAGGCTGAAGCTTTCTTT
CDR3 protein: CASSQGQKAEAFF

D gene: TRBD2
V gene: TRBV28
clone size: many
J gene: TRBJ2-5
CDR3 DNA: TGTGCCAGCAGTTTCGTAGCGGGAGGGCCGGGGGAGACCCAGTACTTC
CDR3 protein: CASSFVAGGPGETQYF

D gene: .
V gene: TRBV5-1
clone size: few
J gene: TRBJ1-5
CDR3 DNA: TGCGCCAGCAGCTTGGATCCAGGGAGCGTTCAGCCCCAGCATTTT
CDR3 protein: CASSLDPGSVQPQHF

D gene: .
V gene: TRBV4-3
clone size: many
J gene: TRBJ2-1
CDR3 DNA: TGCGCCAGCAGCCAAGAAGGCTCGCGAAGAGGTGAGCAGTTCTTC
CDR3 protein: CASSQEGSRRGEQFF

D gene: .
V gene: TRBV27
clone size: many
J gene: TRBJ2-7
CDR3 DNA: TGTGCCAGCAGTTCACCGGGAGACCCCTACGAGCAGTACTTC
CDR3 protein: CASSSPGDPYEQYF

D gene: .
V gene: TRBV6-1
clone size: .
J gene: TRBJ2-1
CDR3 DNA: TGTGCCAGCAGGCCTAGTTCATCGGGGCTCCGCTACAATGAGCAGTTCTTC
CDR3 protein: CASRPSSSGLRYNEQFF

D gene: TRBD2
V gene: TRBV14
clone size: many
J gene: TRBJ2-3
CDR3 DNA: TGTGCCAGCAGCTTCGGCGGCCGACTAGCGGGAGTGGCAGATACGCAGTATTTT
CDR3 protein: CASSFGGRLAGVADTQYF

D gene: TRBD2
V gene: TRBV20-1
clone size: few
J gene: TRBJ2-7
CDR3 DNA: TGCAGTGCTAGGCCGGGACTAGCAGTATACGAGCAGTACTTC
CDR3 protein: CSARPGLAVYEQYF

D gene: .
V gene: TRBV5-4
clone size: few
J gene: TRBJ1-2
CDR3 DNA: TGTGCCAGCAGCTTGATGTCTGGGGGCCCGGGTGGCTACACCTTC
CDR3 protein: CASSLMSGGPGGYTF

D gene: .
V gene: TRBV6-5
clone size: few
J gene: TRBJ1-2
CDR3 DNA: TGTGCCAGCAGTTACCTGGGCTCCGGCGGAGGCTATGGCTACACCTTC
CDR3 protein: CASSYLGSGGGYGYTF

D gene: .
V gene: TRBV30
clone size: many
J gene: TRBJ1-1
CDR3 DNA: TGTGCCTGGAGTTCGGGGATCGAAAACACTGAAGCTTTCTTT
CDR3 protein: CAWSSGIENTEAFF

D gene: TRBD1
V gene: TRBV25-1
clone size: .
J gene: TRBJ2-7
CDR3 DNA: TGTGCCAGCAGTGATCCCAGGACAGGCAATTCCTACGAGCAGTACTTC
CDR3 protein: CASSDPRTGNSYEQYF

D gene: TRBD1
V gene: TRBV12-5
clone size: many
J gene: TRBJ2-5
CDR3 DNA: TGTGCTAGTGGTGCCGGACAGGTGGGCGGAGAGACCCAGTACTTC
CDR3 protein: CASGAGQVGGETQYF

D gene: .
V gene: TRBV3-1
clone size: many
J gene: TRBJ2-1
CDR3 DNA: TGTGCCAGCAGCCAAGAAGGAGGGAGCTCCTACAATGAGCAGTTCTTC
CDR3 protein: CASSQEGGSSYNEQFF

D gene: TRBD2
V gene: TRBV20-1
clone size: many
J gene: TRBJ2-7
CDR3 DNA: TGCAGTGCTAGAGATCAGGAGGGAGGGGTCTACGAGCAGTACTTC
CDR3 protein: CSARDQEGGVYEQYF

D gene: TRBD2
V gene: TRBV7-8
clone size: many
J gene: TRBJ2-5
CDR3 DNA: TGTGCCAGCAGCGGCATAGCGGGCCGGGTTGGAGAGACCCAGTACTTC
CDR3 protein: CASSGIAGRVGETQYF

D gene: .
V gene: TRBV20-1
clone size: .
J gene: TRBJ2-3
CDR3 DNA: TGCAGTGCTAGGAGCGGGTCCCGCACAGATACGCAGTATTTT
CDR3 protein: CSARSGSRTDTQYF

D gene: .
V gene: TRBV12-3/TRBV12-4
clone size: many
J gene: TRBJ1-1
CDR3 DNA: TGTGCCAGCAGTTTTCTGAACACTGAAGCTTTCTTT
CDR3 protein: CASSFLNTEAFF

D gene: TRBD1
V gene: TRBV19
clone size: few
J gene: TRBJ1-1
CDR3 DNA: TGTGCCAGTATAAGGGGGCGAGACACTGAAGCTTTCTTT
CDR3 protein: CASIRGRDTEAFF

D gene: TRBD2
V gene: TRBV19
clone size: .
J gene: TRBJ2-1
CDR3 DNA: TGTGCCAGTAGACCACAGCGGGAGGACGACAATGAGCAGTTCTTC
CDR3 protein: CASRPQREDDNEQFF

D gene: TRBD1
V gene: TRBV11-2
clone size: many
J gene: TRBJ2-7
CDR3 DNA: TGTGCCAGCAGCTTAACAGGGGACCCTTCCTACGAGCAGTACTTC
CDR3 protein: CASSLTGDPSYEQYF

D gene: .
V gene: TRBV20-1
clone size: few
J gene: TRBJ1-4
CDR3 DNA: TGCAGTGCCAAGACCCACACTGCAACTAATGAAAAACTGTTTTTT
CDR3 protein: CSAKTHTATNEKLFF

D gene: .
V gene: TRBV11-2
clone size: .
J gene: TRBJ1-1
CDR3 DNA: TGTGCCAGCAGCTTAGCCCCCAAGAGATTCACTGAAGCTTTCTTT
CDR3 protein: CASSLAPKRFTEAFF

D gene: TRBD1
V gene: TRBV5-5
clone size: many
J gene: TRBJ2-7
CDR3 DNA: TGTGCCAGCAGCTTGGTACAGGGGCACTCCTACGAGCAGTACTTC
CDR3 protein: CASSLVQGHSYEQYF

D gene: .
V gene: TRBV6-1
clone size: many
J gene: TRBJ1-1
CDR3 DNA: TGTGCCAGCAGTGTAGAAGTTTACACTGAAGCTTTCTTT
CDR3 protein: CASSVEVYTEAFF

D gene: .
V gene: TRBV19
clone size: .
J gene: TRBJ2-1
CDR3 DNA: TGTGCCAGTAGTAGCCAAGTCAATTACAATGAGCAGTTCTTC
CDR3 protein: CASSSQVNYNEQFF

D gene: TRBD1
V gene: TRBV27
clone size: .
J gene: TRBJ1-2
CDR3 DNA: TGTGCCAGCAGTTTTACACAGGGGACCGGTATCATTAACTATGGCTACACCTTC
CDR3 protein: CASSFTQGTGIINYGYTF

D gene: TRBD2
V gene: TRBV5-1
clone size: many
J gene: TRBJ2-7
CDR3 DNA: TGCGCCAGCAGCTTGTTGACTAGCGGGAGTACAACGGAGCAGTACTTC
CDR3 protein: CASSLLTSGSTTEQYF

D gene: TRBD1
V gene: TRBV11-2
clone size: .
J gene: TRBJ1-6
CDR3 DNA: TGTGCCAGCAGCTTAACGGGACAGGGTAATTCACCCCTCCACTTT
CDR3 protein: CASSLTGQGNSPLHF

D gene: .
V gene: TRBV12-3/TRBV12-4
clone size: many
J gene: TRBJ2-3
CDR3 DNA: TGTGCCAGCAGTTCGAATTCCAACACAGATACGCAGTATTTT
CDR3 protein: CASSSNSNTDTQYF

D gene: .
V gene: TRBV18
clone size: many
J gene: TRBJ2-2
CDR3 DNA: TGTGCCAGCTCACCAGCCCGCGCGCCCACCGGGGAGCTGTTTTTT
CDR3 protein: CASSPARAPTGELFF

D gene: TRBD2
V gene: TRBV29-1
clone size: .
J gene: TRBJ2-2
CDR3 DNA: TGCAGCGTCCGCGGGGCTAGCGGGAGGGCGATCACCGGGGAGCTGTTTTTT
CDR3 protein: CSVRGASGRAITGELFF

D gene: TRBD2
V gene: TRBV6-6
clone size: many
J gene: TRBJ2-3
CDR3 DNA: TGTGCCAGCAGTTACTCGCCTTATGGCGGGAGGGCGTCAGATACGCAGTATTTT
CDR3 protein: CASSYSPYGGRASDTQYF

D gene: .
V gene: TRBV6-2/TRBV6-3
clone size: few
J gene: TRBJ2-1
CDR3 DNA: TGTGCCAGCAGTCACTCCAATGAGCAGTTCTTC
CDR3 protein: CASSHSNEQFF

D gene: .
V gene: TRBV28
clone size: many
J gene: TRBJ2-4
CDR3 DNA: TGTGCCAGCAGTTTATGGGACACCGCCAGAAACATTCAGTACTTC
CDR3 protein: CASSLWDTARNIQYF

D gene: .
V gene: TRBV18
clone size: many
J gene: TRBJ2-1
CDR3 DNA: TGTGCCAGCTCACCCGAGGCAGGGCTTCGGAATGAGCAGTTCTTC
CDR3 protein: CASSPEAGLRNEQFF

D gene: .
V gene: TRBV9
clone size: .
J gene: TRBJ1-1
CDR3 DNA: TGTGCCAGCAGTCGGGGGGAGAAGTTCAACACTGAAGCTTTCTTT
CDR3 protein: CASSRGEKFNTEAFF

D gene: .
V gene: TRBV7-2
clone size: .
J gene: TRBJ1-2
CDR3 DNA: TGTGCCAGCAGCCAAAATCAGGGGTTAGGCTACACCTTC
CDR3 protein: CASSQNQGLGYTF

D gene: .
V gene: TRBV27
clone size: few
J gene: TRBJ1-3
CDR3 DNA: TGTGCCAGCAGTTACCGAGGGCCCGGAAACACCATATATTTT
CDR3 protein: CASSYRGPGNTIYF

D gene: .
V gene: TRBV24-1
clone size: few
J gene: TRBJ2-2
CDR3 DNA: TGTGCCACCAGTGACCCCGACAGGTTCTCGAACACCGGGGAGCTGTTTTTT
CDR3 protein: CATSDPDRFSNTGELFF

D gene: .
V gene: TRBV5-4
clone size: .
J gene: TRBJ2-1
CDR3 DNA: TGTGCCAGCAGCGCCAGCAACAATGAGCAGTTCTTC
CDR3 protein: CASSASNNEQFF

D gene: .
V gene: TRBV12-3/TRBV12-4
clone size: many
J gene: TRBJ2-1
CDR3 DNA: TGTGCCAGCAGTTCTTTTAGCGACTCTCCCTACAATGAGCAGTTCTTC
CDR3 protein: CASSSFSDSPYNEQFF

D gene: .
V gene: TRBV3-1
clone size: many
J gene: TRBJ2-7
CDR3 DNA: TGTGCCAGCAGCCAATCGGCCGAGCAGTACTTC
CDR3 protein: CASSQSAEQYF

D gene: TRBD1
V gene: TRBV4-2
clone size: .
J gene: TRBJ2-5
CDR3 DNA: TGTGCCAGCAGTCGGGACAGGGGGTCCCGAGAGACCCAGTACTTC
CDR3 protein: CASSRDRGSRETQYF

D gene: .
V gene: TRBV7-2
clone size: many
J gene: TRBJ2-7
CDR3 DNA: TGTGCCAGCAGCTTATTTTCTCGGCAGGACGAGCAGTACTTC
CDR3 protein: CASSLFSRQDEQYF

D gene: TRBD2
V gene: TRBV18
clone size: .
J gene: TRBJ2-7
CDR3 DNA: TGTGCCAGCTCGCCTATCCTCGGGGGGGACGAGCAGTACTTC
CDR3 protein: CASSPILGGDEQYF

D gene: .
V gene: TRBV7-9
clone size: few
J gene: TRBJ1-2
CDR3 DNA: TGTGCCAGCAGCTTAATGGGGGGCGGCTACACCTTC
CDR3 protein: CASSLMGGGYTF

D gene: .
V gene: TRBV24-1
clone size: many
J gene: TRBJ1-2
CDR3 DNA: TGTGCCACCAGTGATGTAGTAGGCGGCTACACCTTC
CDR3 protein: CATSDVVGGYTF

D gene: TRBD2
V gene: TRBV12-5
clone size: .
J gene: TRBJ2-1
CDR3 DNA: TGTGCTAGTGGTTTTACCGGGACTAGCGGGCTGAGCTCCTACAATGAGCAGTTCTTC
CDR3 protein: CASGFTGTSGLSSYNEQFF